The entry below describes one TCR delta chain. Its specificity is not known. Extracted RNA was reverse transcribed into cDNA. Multiplex PCR used pooled V-gene forward primers and a constant-region reverse primer to amplify CDR3s. TCRdb re-processed the multiplex PCR reads via CATT. The table records around 76,000 delta-chain clones, around 30% of them present only once. The data stem from a study of Vδ1+ human thymocytes. Study conclusions and caveats: Highly polyclonal TRG and TRD repertoires with Gaussian CDR3 length distributions appeared in thymus.

Looked up from germline, CDR1 is TSWWSYY and CDR2 is QGS. CDR3 length equals 22 residues. Losses at the gene ends were 2 bases for V and 0 bases for J; bases not matched to a gene: 21. The chain uses TRDV1 and TRDJ1; 10 bases are shared with TRDD3. The TCR comes from a boy in the first two years of life who had congenital heart surgery. The sequenced sample consisted of Vdelta1+ gamma-delta thymocytes from the thymus. Noted subset: FACS-sorted CD3+ TCRalphabeta- TCRVdelta1+ TCRVdelta2- thymocytes. In DNA, the CDR3 is TGTGCTCTTGGGGAAGAACGCTCATCCGATACTGGGGGATCCCTGAACACCGATAAACTCATCTTT. Translated: CALGEERSSDTGGSLNTDKLIF.